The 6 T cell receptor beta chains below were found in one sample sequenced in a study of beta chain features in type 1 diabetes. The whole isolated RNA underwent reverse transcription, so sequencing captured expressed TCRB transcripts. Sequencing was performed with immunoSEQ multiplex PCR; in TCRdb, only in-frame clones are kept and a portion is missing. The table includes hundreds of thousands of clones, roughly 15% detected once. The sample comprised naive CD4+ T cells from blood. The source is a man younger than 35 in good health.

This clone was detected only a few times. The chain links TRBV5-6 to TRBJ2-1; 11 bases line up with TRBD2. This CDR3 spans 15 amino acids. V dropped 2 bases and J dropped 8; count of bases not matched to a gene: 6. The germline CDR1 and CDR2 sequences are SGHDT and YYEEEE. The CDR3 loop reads CASSFRLAGSYEQFF. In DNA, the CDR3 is TGTGCCAGCAGCTTCCGACTAGCGGGAAGCTATGAGCAGTTCTTC. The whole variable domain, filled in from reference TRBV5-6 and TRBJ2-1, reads DAGVTQSPTHLIKTRGQQVTLRCSPKSGHDTVSWYQQALGQGPQFIFQYYEEEERQRGNFPDRFSGHQFPNYSSELNVNALLLGDSALYLCASSFRLAGSYEQFFGPGTRLTVL.

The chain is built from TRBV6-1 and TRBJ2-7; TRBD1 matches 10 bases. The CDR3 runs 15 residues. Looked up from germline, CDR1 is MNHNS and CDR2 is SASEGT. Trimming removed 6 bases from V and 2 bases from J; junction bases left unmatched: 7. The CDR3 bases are TGTGCCAGCAGCAGTGACAGGGGGCTTACCTACGAGCAGTACTTC. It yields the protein CASSSDRGLTYEQYF.

The CDR3 DNA sequence: TGTGCCAGCAGCCCCGGGACTAGCGATTTCTACGAGCAGTACTTC. This codes for CASSPGTSDFYEQYF. The chain joins TRBV7-8 to TRBJ2-7; 10 bases fit TRBD2. V lost 5 bases, J lost 3 bases, and 7 bases stayed unmatched. CDR3 size: 15 residues. From germline, CDR1 is SGHVS and CDR2 FQNEAQ. Looking up the rest from reference TRBV7-8 and TRBJ2-7 gives the full variable domain: GAGVSQSPRYKVAKRGQDVALRCDPISGHVSLFWYQQALGQGPEFLTYFQNEAQLDKSGLPSDRFFAERPEGSVSTLKIQRTQQEDSAVYLCASSPGTSDFYEQYFGPGTRLTVT.

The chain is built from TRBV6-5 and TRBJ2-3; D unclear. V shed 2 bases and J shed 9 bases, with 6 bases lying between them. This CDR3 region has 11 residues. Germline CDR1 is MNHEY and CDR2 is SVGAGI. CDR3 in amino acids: CASSYSPTQYF. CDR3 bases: TGTGCCAGCAGTTACAGTCCAACGCAGTATTTT.

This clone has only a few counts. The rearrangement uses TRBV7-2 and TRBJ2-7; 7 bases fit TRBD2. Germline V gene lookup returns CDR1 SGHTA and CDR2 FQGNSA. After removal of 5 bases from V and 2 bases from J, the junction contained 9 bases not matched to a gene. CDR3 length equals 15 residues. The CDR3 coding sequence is TGTGCCAGCAGCCCTAGTCGGGGACTAACCTACGAGCAGTACTTC. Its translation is CASSPSRGLTYEQYF.

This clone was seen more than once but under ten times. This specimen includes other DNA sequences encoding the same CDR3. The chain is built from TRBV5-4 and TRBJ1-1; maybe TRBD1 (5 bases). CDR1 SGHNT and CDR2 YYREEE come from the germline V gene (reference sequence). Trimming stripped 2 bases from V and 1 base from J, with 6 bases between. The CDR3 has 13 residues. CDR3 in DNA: TGTGCCAGCAGCTTACAGGAGAACACTGAAGCTTTCTTT. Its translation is CASSLQENTEAFF.